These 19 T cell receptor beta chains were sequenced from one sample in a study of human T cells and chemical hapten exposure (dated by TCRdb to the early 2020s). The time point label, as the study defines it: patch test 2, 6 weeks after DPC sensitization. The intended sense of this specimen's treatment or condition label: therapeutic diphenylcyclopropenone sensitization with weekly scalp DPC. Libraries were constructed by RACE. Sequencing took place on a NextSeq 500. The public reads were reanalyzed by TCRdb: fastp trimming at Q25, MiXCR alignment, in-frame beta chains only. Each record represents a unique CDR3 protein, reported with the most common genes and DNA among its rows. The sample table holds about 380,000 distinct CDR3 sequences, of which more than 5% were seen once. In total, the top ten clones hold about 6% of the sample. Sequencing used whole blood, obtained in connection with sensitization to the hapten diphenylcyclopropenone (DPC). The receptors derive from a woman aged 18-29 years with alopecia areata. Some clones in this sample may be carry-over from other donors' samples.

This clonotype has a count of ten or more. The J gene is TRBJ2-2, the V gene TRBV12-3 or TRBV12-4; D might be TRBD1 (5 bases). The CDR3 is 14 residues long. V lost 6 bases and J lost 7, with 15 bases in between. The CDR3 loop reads CASSPREAGGELFF. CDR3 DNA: TGTGCCAGCAGCCCCAGGGAAGCCGGCGGGGAGCTGTTTTTT.

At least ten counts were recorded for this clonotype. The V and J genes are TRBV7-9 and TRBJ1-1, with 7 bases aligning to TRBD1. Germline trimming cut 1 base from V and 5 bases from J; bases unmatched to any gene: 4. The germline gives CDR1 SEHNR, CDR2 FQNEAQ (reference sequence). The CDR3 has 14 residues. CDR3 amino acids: CASSLVTGATEAFF. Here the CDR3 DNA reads TGTGCCAGCAGCTTAGTCACAGGGGCGACTGAAGCTTTCTTT.

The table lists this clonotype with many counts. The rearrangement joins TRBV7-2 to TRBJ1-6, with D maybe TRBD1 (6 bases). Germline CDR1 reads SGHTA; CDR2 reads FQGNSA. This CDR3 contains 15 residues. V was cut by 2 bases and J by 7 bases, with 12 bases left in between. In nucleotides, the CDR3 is TGTGCCAGCAGCTTACACAGGGCAGGGAATTCACCCCTCCACTTT. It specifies CASSLHRAGNSPLHF.

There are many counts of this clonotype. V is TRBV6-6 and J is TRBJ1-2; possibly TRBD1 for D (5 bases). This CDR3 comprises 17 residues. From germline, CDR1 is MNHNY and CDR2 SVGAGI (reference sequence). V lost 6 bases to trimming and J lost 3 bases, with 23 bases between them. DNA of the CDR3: TGTGCCAGCAGCAGGACCATCCCCGGGACGAAGGACTATGGCTACACCTTC. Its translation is CASSRTIPGTKDYGYTF.

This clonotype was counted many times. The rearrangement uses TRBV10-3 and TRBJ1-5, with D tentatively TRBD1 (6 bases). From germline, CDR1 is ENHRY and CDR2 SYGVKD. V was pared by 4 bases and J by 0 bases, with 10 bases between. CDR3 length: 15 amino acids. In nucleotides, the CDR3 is TGTGCCATCAGTGCAACAGGGTATAGCAATCAGCCCCAGCATTTT. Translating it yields CAISATGYSNQPQHF.

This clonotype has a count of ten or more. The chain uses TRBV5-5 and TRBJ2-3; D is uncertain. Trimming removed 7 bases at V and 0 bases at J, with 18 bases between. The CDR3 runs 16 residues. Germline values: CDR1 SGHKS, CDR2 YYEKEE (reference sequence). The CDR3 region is CASRPSWVSSTDTQYF. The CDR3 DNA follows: TGTGCCAGCCGCCCCTCCTGGGTTTCTAGCACAGATACGCAGTATTTT.

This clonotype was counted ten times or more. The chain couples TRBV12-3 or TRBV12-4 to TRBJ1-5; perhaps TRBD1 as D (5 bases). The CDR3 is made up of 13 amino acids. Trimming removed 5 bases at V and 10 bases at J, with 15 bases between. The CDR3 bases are TGTGCCAGCAGTCCGGGGCGAATGGGTCCCCAGCATTTT. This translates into CASSPGRMGPQHF.

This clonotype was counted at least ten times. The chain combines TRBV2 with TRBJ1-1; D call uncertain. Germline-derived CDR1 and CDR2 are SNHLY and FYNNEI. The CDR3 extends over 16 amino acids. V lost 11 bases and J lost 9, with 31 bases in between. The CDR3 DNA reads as TGTGCCTCGGAAGTAGGGTTAAGATCTCCAATCATGCAAGCTTTCTTT. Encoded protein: CASEVGLRSPIMQAFF.

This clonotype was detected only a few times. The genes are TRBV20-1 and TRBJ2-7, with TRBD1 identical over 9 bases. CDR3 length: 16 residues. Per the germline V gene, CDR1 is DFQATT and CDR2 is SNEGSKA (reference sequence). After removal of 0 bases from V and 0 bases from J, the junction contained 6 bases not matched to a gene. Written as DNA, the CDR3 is TGCAGTGCTAGAGACCCCGGGACAGGGTCCTCCTACGAGCAGTACTTC. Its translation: CSARDPGTGSSYEQYF.

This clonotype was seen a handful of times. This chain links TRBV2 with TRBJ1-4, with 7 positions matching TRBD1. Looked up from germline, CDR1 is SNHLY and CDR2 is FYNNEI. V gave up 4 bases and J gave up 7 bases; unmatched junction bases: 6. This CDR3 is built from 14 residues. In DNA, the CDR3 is TGTGCCAGCAGTGCCTGGCGACAGGGTGAAAAACTGTTTTTT. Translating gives CASSAWRQGEKLFF.

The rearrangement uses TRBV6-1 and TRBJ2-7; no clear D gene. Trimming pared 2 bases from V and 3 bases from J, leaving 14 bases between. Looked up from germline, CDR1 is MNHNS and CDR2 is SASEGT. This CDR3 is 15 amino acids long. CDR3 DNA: TGTGCCAGCAGTGAACTCTTATTGCCTTACTACGAGCAGTACTTC. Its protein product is CASSELLLPYYEQYF.

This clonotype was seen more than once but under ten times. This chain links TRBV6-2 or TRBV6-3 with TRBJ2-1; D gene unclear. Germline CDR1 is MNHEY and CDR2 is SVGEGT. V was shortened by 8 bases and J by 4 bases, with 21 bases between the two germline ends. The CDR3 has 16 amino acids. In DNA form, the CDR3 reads TGTGCCAGCGCCTGGGTCCGCGGAACTACTTACAATGAGCAGTTCTTC. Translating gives CASAWVRGTTYNEQFF.

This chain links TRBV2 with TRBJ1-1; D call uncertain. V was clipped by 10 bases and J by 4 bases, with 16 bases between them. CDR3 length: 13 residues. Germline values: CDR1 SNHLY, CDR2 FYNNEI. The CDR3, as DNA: TGTGCCACCAAAAGGGTGGGGTTCACTGAAGCTTTCTTT. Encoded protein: CATKRVGFTEAFF.

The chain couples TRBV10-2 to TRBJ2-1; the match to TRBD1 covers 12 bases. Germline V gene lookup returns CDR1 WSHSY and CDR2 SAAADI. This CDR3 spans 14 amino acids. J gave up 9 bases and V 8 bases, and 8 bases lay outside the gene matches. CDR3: CASLIGTGGSEQFF. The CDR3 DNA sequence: TGCGCCAGCCTGATCGGGACAGGGGGCTCTGAGCAGTTCTTC.

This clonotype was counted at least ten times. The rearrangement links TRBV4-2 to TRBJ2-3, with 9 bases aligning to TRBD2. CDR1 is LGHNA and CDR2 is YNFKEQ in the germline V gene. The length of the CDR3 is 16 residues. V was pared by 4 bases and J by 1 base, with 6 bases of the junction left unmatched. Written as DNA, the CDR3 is TGTGCCAGCAGCCTCCCTAGCGGGGATGGCACAGATACGCAGTATTTT. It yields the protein CASSLPSGDGTDTQYF.

The CDR3 DNA sequence: TGTGCCACCATGACACCGGGACAGGGGGCGCGGGAGCAGTACTTC. This encodes CATMTPGQGAREQYF. The genes are TRBV28 and TRBJ2-7, with 12 bases aligning to TRBD1. Germline V gene data show CDR1 as MDHEN and CDR2 as SYDVKM. Trimming took 10 bases from V and 7 from J; bases not matched to a gene: 14. The CDR3 runs to 15 residues.

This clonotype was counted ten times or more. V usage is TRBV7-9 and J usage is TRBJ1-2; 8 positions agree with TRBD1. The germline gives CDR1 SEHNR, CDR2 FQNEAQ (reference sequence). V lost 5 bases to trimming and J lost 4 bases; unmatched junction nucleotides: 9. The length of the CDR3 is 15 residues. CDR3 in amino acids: CASSISRDRLYGYTF. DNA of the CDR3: TGTGCCAGCAGCATCAGCCGGGACAGGCTCTATGGCTACACCTTC.

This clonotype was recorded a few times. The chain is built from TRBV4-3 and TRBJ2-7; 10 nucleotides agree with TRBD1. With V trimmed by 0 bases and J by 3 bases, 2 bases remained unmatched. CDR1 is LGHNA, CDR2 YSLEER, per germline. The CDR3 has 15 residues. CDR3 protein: CASSQEDRGIYEQYF. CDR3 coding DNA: TGCGCCAGCAGCCAAGAGGACAGGGGGATCTACGAGCAGTACTTC.

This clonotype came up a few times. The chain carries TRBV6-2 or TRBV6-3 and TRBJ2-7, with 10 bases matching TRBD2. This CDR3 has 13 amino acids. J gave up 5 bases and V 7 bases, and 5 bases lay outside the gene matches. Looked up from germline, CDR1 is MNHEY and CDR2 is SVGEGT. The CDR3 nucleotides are TGTGCCAGCACTAGCGGGGGAGCAGACGAGCAGTACTTC. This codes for CASTSGGADEQYF.